The 28 T cell receptor beta chains given below trace back to one sample, sequenced in a study of shared clonotypes between healthy human individuals. Sequencing was performed with immunoSEQ multiplex PCR; in TCRdb, only in-frame clones are kept and a portion is missing. Of some 500,000 clones listed, 90% to 96% are singletons. The sequencing input was naive CD4+ T cells sorted from blood. The subset denotes: CD45RA+ positively selected. These receptors were collected from a woman aged 30 to 39 in good health.

The chain is built from TRBV27 and TRBJ2-3; TRBD2 might be the D (5 bases). This CDR3 is built from 15 residues. Trimming cost V 3 bases and J 3 bases, with 13 bases left between them. Per germline, CDR1 MNHEY and CDR2 SMNVEV (reference sequence). The DNA of the CDR3 is TGTGCCAGCAGTTTGCAGCGGAGTAATACAGATACGCAGTATTTT. It is translated as CASSLQRSNTDTQYF.

This chain links TRBV19 with TRBJ2-4; 9 bases agree with TRBD1. J was trimmed by 7 bases and V by 5 bases; bases with no gene match: 15. Germline lookup yields CDR1 LNHDA and CDR2 SQIVND (reference sequence). CDR3 length equals 17 residues. The CDR3 region is CASSPPTGTGIENIQYF. The CDR3 bases are TGTGCCAGTAGTCCTCCGACCGGGACAGGGATTGAGAACATTCAGTACTTC.

The chain links TRBV10-2 to TRBJ2-7; tentative D call: TRBD1 (5 bases). The V gene lost 7 bases and the J gene lost 3 bases, with 7 bases spanning the gap. The CDR3 covers 11 residues. Germline loops: CDR1 WSHSY, CDR2 SAAADI. The CDR3 loop is CASKTGYEQYF. In DNA form, the CDR3 reads TGCGCCAGCAAAACAGGCTACGAGCAGTACTTC.

The chain joins TRBV28 to TRBJ2-7, with 7 positions matching TRBD2. CDR1 is MDHEN and CDR2 is SYDVKM in the germline V gene. J lost 2 bases, V lost 8 bases, and 12 bases had no gene match. The CDR3 totals 15 residues. In nucleotides, the CDR3 is TGTGCCAGCGCGGGAGAAACCCATTTAACCTACGAGCAGTACTTC. It specifies CASAGETHLTYEQYF.

The chain employs TRBV7-9 and TRBJ2-1, with 11 bases identical to TRBD2. Germline assignment: CDR1 SEHNR and CDR2 FQNEAQ (reference sequence). The CDR3 contains 15 residues. The V and J ends lost 4 bases and 6 bases, in that order; junction bases with no gene match: 5. The CDR3 is CASSYSGRAPNEQFF. The CDR3 coding sequence is TGTGCCAGCAGCTATAGCGGGAGGGCCCCCAATGAGCAGTTCTTC.

The chain recombines TRBV10-3 with TRBJ2-2; D gene ambiguous. The V end was cut by 4 bases, the J end by 1 base, with 4 bases between. Germline loops: CDR1 ENHRY, CDR2 SYGVKD. This CDR3 is 13 amino acids long. CDR3 nucleotide sequence: TGTGCCATCAGTGTGAAGAACACCGGGGAGCTGTTTTTT. Protein product: CAISVKNTGELFF.

The V gene is TRBV29-1, the J gene TRBJ2-4, with D hard to call. V dropped 6 bases and J dropped 0 bases, with 12 bases sitting between them. CDR1 and CDR2 from the germline V gene are SQVTM and ANQGSEA. The CDR3 is 14 residues long. The CDR3 sequence is CSVITILAKNIQYF. The CDR3 region has the DNA TGCAGCGTCATCACAATTCTAGCCAAAAACATTCAGTACTTC.

The table lists this clone with a count of one. Here the CDR3 reads CASSTPGARVGEQFF. The DNA of the CDR3 is TGTGCCAGCAGTACTCCCGGGGCCCGCGTCGGTGAGCAGTTCTTC. This chain joins TRBV28 and TRBJ2-1; D may be TRBD1 or TRBD2 (5 bases each). Deletions cut 5 bases from V and 9 bases from J, with 20 bases between. The CDR3 has 15 amino acids. The germline gives CDR1 MDHEN, CDR2 SYDVKM.

The gene calls are TRBV29-1 and TRBJ2-7; D call uncertain. Trimming stripped 7 bases from V and 3 bases from J, with 19 bases between. Germline loops: CDR1 SQVTM, CDR2 ANQGSEA. This CDR3 is built from 14 residues. This chain's CDR3 is CSAPREKARYEQYF. CDR3 nucleotides: TGCAGCGCCCCACGAGAAAAGGCCCGCTACGAGCAGTACTTC.

The genes are TRBV6-1 and TRBJ2-7; 12 bases align to TRBD2. The germline V gene has CDR1 MNHNS and CDR2 SASEGT. The CDR3 runs 17 residues. V lost 4 bases to trimming and J lost 0 bases; unmatched junction nucleotides: 7. For the CDR3, the DNA is TGTGCCAGCAGTGGGACTAGCGGGGCGATCTACTCCTACGAGCAGTACTTC. It is translated as CASSGTSGAIYSYEQYF.

The J gene is TRBJ2-1, the V gene TRBV28; 9 nucleotides agree with TRBD1. Germline CDR1 reads MDHEN; CDR2 reads SYDVKM. CDR3 length: 14 residues. The J segment lost 8 bases and the V segment lost 8 bases, leaving 10 bases of the junction unmatched. CDR3 nucleotides: TGTGCCAGCGCGGTGGACAGGGGCAGGGATGAGCAGTTCTTC. Translation gives CASAVDRGRDEQFF.

The CDR3 here is CASSEPGEFIEQYF. DNA for the CDR3: TGTGCCAGCAGTGAACCTGGGGAATTTATTGAGCAGTACTTC. The rearrangement joins TRBV6-1 to TRBJ2-7; D uncertain. The CDR3 has 14 residues. Germline V gene sequence: CDR1 MNHNS, CDR2 SASEGT. Trimming cost V 2 bases and J 7 bases, with 15 bases left between them.

The rearrangement joins TRBV19 to TRBJ1-5; a weak D match, TRBD1 (6 bases). Germline V lookup: CDR1 LNHDA, CDR2 SQIVND (reference sequence). CDR3 length: 14 amino acids. V shed 8 bases and J shed 2 bases, with 13 bases lying between them. CDR3 loop: CASSGGYGNQPQHF. The CDR3 DNA is TGTGCCAGTTCGGGGGGCTATGGCAATCAGCCCCAGCATTTT.

The V and J genes are TRBV5-1 and TRBJ2-2; TRBD2 matches at 10 bases. Unmatched junction bases numbered 6, after V lost 0 bases and J lost 4 bases. The CDR3 runs to 17 residues. Germline V gene lookup returns CDR1 SGHRS and CDR2 YFSETQ. The CDR3 sequence is CASSLGASGRVTGELFF. CDR3 sequence (DNA): TGCGCCAGCAGCTTGGGGGCTAGCGGGAGAGTCACCGGGGAGCTGTTTTTT.

This rearrangement joins TRBV27 to TRBJ1-5; no firm D call. The V gene lost 1 base and the J gene lost 6 bases, with 4 bases spanning the gap. The CDR3 totals 12 residues. Per the germline V gene, CDR1 is MNHEY and CDR2 is SMNVEV (reference sequence). The CDR3: CASSLWVQPQHF. The CDR3 DNA is TGTGCCAGCAGTTTATGGGTTCAGCCCCAGCATTTT.

This rearrangement joins TRBV5-8 to TRBJ2-7; TRBD1 aligns across 10 bases. In germline, CDR1 is SGHTS, CDR2 YDEGEE. The CDR3 covers 13 residues. Trimming cost V 4 bases and J 3 bases; bases outside gene matches: 1. In DNA form, the CDR3 reads TGTGCCAGCAGCAGGGACAGGGGCTACGAGCAGTACTTC. Translated, it gives CASSRDRGYEQYF.

The rearrangement links TRBV11-2 to TRBJ2-7; 8 bases match TRBD2. V lost 2 bases and J lost 5; bases outside the gene matches: 8. Germline V gene sequence: CDR1 SGHAT, CDR2 FQNNGV. This CDR3 contains 15 residues. This chain's CDR3 is CASSLFLSGNDEQYF. In DNA, the CDR3 is TGTGCCAGCAGCTTATTCCTTAGCGGGAACGACGAGCAGTACTTC. Full variable domain (outside the CDR3, taken from reference TRBV11-2 and TRBJ2-7): EAGVAQSPRYKIIEKRQSVAFWCNPISGHATLYWYQQILGQGPKLLIQFQNNGVVDDSQLPKDRFSAERLKGVDSTLKIQPAKLEDSAVYLCASSLFLSGNDEQYFGPGTRLTVT.

The chain employs TRBV6-6 and TRBJ2-7; D gene uncertain. The germline V gene has CDR1 MNHNY and CDR2 SVGAGI (reference sequence). The CDR3 is 16 amino acids. Deletions cut 2 bases from V and 2 bases from J, with 16 bases between. DNA for the CDR3: TGTGCCAGCAGTTACCTCCGAACTGGAAGAGCCTACGAGCAGTACTTC. Its protein product is CASSYLRTGRAYEQYF.

The chain couples TRBV5-4 to TRBJ2-5; D unclear. CDR3 length: 14 residues. V lost 3 bases, J lost 4 bases, and 13 bases lay in between. Germline V lookup: CDR1 SGHNT, CDR2 YYREEE (reference sequence). The CDR3 nucleotides are TGTGCCAGCAGCTCTGGGAAAGGGCCAGAGACCCAGTACTTC. Residues: CASSSGKGPETQYF.

The chain carries TRBV19 and TRBJ2-5; 8 nucleotides align to TRBD2. The DNA end is a closer match to TRBJ2-7, so the J assignment may be wrong. The germline CDR1 and CDR2 sequences are LNHDA and SQIVND (reference sequence). CDR3 length equals 15 residues. Written as DNA, the CDR3 is TGTGCCAGTAGTACTGCGGGGGGTGTGATGTACGAGCAGTACTTC. The encoded protein is CASSTAGGVMYEQYF.

The chain is built from TRBV27 and TRBJ1-2; 12 nucleotides agree with TRBD1. V lost 4 bases to trimming and J lost 6 bases; unmatched junction nucleotides: 6. Germline V gene data show CDR1 as MNHEY and CDR2 as SMNVEV (reference sequence). This CDR3 has 15 amino acids. CDR3 in amino acids: CASSSGQGAIDGYTF. CDR3 DNA: TGTGCCAGCAGTTCGGGACAGGGGGCAATCGATGGCTACACCTTC.

The chain has TRBV27 and TRBJ2-2; D not resolved. The V end lost 0 bases, the J end lost 0 bases, and 8 bases lay between the germline ends. Germline loops: CDR1 MNHEY, CDR2 SMNVEV (reference sequence). The CDR3 is 16 residues long. DNA of the CDR3: TGTGCCAGCAGTTTATCCCGAGCCGCGAACACCGGGGAGCTGTTTTTT. It encodes CASSLSRAANTGELFF.

This clone was seen once. The rearrangement uses TRBV6-5 and TRBJ1-3; 10 nucleotides align to TRBD1. The CDR3 runs 15 residues. CDR1 and CDR2 (germline): MNHEY, SVGAGI. V lost 7 bases to trimming and J lost 7 bases; unmatched junction nucleotides: 10. CDR3 residues: CASTATGGVWNTIYF. The CDR3 DNA reads as TGTGCCAGCACCGCGACAGGGGGCGTTTGGAACACCATATATTTT.

This chain connects TRBV7-6 to TRBJ2-6; the D gene is possibly TRBD1 (5 bases). The germline gives CDR1 SGHVS, CDR2 FNYEAQ. V shed 5 bases and J shed 0 bases, with 8 bases lying between them. This CDR3 contains 15 residues. This CDR3 is CASSTRVSGANVLTF. CDR3 DNA: TGTGCCAGCAGCACCAGGGTCTCTGGGGCCAACGTCCTGACTTTC.

The chain carries TRBV5-1 and TRBJ1-1; D possibly corresponds to TRBD1 (5 bases). V shed 2 bases and J shed 0 bases, with 11 bases lying between them. Germline lookup yields CDR1 SGHRS and CDR2 YFSETQ. The CDR3 is 15 residues long. In DNA, the CDR3 is TGCGCCAGCAGCTTACGGACACAGATGAACACTGAAGCTTTCTTT. As protein: CASSLRTQMNTEAFF.

This chain connects TRBV9 to TRBJ2-5; 15 bases align to TRBD2. The germline gives CDR1 SGDLS, CDR2 YYNGEE. J was trimmed by 6 bases and V by 4 bases; bases with no gene match: 4. The CDR3 contains 15 residues. This CDR3 reads CASSTGLAGGQTQYF. CDR3 DNA sequence: TGTGCCAGCAGCACGGGACTAGCGGGAGGCCAGACCCAGTACTTC.

The V and J genes are TRBV6-1 and TRBJ1-1, with D possibly being TRBD1 (5 bases). This CDR3 region has 15 residues. V lost 2 bases and J lost 3, with 13 bases in between. Per the germline V gene, CDR1 is MNHNS and CDR2 is SASEGT. CDR3 region: CASSESSGLDTEAFF. The CDR3 DNA is TGTGCCAGCAGTGAAAGTTCAGGGTTGGACACTGAAGCTTTCTTT.

This rearrangement joins TRBV28 to TRBJ2-1, with D unresolved. Germline V gives CDR1 MDHEN, CDR2 SYDVKM. The V and J ends lost 1 base and 0 bases respectively, with 10 bases between them. This CDR3 spans 16 amino acids. CDR3 amino acids: CASSLYSPYSYNEQFF. The CDR3, as DNA: TGTGCCAGCAGTTTATACTCCCCCTACTCCTACAATGAGCAGTTCTTC.